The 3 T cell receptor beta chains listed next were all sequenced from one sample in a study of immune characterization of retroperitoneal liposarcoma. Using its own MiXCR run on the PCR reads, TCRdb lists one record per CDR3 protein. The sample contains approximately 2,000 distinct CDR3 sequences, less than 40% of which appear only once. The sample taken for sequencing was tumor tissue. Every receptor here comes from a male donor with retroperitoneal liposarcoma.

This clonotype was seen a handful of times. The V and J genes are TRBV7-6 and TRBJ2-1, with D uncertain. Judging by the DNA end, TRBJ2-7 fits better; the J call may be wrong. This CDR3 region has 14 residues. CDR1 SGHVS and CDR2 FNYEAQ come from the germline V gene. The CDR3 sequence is CASSLGPTRYEQYF. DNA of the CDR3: TGTGCCAGCAGCTTAGGTCCGACTCGATACGAGCAGTACTTC.

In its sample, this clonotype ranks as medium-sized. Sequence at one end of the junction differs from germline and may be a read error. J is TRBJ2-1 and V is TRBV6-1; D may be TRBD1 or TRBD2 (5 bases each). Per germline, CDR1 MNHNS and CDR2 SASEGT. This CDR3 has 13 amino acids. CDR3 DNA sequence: TGTGCCAGCACTCTGAACGGGGTGGCAGGGCGATACTTC. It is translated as CASTLNGVAGRYF.

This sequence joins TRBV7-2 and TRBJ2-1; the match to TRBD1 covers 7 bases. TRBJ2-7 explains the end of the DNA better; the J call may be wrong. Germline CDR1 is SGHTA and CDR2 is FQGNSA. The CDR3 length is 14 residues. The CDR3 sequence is CASSSHRGHDEQYF. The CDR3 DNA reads TGTGCCAGCAGCTCGCACAGGGGTCACGACGAGCAGTACTTC.